This T cell receptor beta chain was recovered during a study of monozygotic twins with inflammatory bowel disease. General study findings and limits: Lower sharing of clonotypes with other individuals was seen in IBD patients than in healthy twins. This was most marked in patients showing signs of disease activity. Whereas healthy co-twins had higher TCRbeta diversity (inverse Simpson), IBD patients had lower diversity.

This CDR3 comprises 14 residues. CDR1 and CDR2 (germline): SGHTA, FQGNSA. Comments on this clonotype: Antigen: not known.

TCRdb reprocessed the 5' RACE reads, keeping one entry per CDR3 protein, no DNA. The record lists just over 300,000 distinct CDR3 sequences, of which the ten most abundant hold over 5%. The sequenced material came from blood. The sequence came from a human donor with ulcerative colitis or Crohn's disease, or a healthy co-twin of an affected twin (not recorded which). This chain connects TRBV7-2 to TRBJ2-1; no DNA is available, so the TRBD2 call from TCRdb remains unchecked. This CDR3 reads CASSRPTSGGVSFF.